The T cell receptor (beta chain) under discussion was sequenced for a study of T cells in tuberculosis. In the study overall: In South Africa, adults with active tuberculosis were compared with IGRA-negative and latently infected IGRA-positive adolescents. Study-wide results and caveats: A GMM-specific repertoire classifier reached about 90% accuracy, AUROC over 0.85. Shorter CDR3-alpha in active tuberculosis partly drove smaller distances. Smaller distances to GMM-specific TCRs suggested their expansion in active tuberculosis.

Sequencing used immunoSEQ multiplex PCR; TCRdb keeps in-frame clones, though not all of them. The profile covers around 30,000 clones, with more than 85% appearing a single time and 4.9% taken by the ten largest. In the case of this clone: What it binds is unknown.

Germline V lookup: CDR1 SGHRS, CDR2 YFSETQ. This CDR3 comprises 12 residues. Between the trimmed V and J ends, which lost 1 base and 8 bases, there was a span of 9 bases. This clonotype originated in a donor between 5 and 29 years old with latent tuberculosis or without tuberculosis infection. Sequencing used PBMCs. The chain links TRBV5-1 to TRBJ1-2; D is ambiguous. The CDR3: CASSLNEEGYTF. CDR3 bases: TGCGCCAGCAGCTTGAATGAGGAAGGCTACACCTTC.